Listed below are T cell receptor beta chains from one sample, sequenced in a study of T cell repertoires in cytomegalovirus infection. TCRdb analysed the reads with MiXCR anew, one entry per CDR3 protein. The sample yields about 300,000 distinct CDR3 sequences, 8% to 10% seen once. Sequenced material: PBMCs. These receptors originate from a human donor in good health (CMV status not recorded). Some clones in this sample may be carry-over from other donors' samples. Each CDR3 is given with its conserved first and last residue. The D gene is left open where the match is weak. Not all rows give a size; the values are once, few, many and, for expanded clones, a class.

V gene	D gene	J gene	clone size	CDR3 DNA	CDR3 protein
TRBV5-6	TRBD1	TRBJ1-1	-	TGTGCCAGCAGCTTGATCGGACAGGGAGGGGTGAACACTGAAGCTTTCTTT	CASSLIGQGGVNTEAFF
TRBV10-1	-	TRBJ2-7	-	TGCGCCAGCAGCCAGCAGCACGGGGCCTACGAGCAGTACTTC	CASSQQHGAYEQYF
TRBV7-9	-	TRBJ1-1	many	TGTGCCAGCAGCCCATTGGACGTAACGACTTTCTTT	CASSPLDVTTFF
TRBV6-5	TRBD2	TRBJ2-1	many	TGTGCCAGCAACCCCCTGCCACTAGCGGGGGGTATCGATGAGCAGTTCTTC	CASNPLPLAGGIDEQFF
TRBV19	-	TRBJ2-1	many	TGTGCCAGTAGTACCGACTACCTGGTGAATGAGCAGTTCTTC	CASSTDYLVNEQFF
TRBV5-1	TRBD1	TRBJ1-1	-	TGCGCCAGCAGCTCCGGACAGGGCGAACGTTCGGCTTTCTTT	CASSSGQGERSAFF
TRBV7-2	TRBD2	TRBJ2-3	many	TGTGCCAGCAGCTTCTCCGGCGGGGGGGCGTCAGATACGCAGTATTTT	CASSFSGGGASDTQYF
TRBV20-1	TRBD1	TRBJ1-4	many	TGCAGTGCTAGATCCGCATCGACAGGGAATATAGAAAAACTGTTTTTT	CSARSASTGNIEKLFF
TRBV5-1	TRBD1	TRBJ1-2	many	TGCGCCAGCAGCTTACCAGGGGGACACTATGGCTACACCTTC	CASSLPGGHYGYTF
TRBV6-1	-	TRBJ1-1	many	TGTGCCAGCAGCCCAACCCCGGGACCTACGAACACTGAAGCTTTCTTT	CASSPTPGPTNTEAFF
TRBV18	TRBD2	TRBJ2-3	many	TGTGCCAGCTCAACTAGCGGGGGGTCAGATACGCAGTATTTT	CASSTSGGSDTQYF
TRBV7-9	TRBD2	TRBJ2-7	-	TGTGCCAGCAGCATCAACCGGGGGGGCTACTACGAGCAGTACTTC	CASSINRGGYYEQYF
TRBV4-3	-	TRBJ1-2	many	TGCGCCAGCAGGGGCGGCCTTAACTATGGCTACACCTTC	CASRGGLNYGYTF
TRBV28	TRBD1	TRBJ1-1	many	TGTGCCAGCAGTTGGGACAGCTCGTCGGATGTAGCTTTCTTT	CASSWDSSSDVAFF
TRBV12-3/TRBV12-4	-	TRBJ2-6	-	TGTGCCAGCAGTTTAAGGCTCCTAGGGGCCAACGTCCTGACTTTC	CASSLRLLGANVLTF
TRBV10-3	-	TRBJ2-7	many	TGTGCCATCAGTGACTCCGGGACTGGCTACGAGCAGTACTTC	CAISDSGTGYEQYF
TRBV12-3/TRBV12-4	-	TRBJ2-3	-	TGTGCCAGCAGTTTAGGGGGGATTAGCACAGATACGCAGTATTTT	CASSLGGISTDTQYF
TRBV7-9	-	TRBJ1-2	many	TGTGCCAGCAGCCGCGATTATAGAGGGAACTATGGCTACACCTTC	CASSRDYRGNYGYTF
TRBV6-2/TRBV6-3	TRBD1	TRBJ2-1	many	TGTGCCAGCAGGATGGACAGGGCGCTTATTGAGCAGTTCTTC	CASRMDRALIEQFF
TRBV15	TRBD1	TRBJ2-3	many	TGTGCCACCAGCACCAGGACAGGGGGCACAGATACGCAGTATTTT	CATSTRTGGTDTQYF
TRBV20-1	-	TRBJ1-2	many	TGCAGTGCTCCGCCGACAAAACTGATGGGCTACACCTTC	CSAPPTKLMGYTF
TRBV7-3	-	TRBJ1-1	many	TGTGCCAGCAGTTCCCCACTTATTAGGATGAACACTGAAGCTTTCTTT	CASSSPLIRMNTEAFF
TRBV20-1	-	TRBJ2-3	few	TGCAGTGCTAGAAATCGGGGTGCGGGGGCGCGCACAGATACGCAGTATTTT	CSARNRGAGARTDTQYF
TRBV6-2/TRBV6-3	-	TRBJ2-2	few	TGTGCCAGCAGTTATAGGGCGCCCGGGGAGCTGTTTTTT	CASSYRAPGELFF
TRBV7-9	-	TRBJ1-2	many	TGTGCCAGCAGCTTACTTGCATCCGGGGACTATGGCTACACCTTC	CASSLLASGDYGYTF
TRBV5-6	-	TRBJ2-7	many	TGTGCCAGCAGCTTGAATTCCGGTTACTCCTACGAGCAGTACTTC	CASSLNSGYSYEQYF
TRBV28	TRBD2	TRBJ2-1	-	TGTGCCAGCAGTTCAGAGACTAGCGGGTTTCCCAATGAGCAGTTCTTC	CASSSETSGFPNEQFF
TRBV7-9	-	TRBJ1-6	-	TGTGCCAGCAGTTACGGGGAGGGTAATTCACCCCTCTACTTT	CASSYGEGNSPLYF
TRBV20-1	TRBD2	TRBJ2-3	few	TGCAGTGCCCGCCGCGTGGCTAGCGGGGGCGCAGGGGATACGCAGTATTTT	CSARRVASGGAGDTQYF
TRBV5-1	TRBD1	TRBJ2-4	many	TGCGCCAGCAGCATTGGGACAGCTAAGGAAAACATTCAGTACTTC	CASSIGTAKENIQYF
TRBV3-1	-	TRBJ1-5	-	TGTGCCAGCAGCCAAGATCCTCCAGGGCAGCCCCAGCATTTT	CASSQDPPGQPQHF
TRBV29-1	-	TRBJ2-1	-	TGCAGCGTTGATTTTCGGTGGGATGAGCAGTTCTTC	CSVDFRWDEQFF
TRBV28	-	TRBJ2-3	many	TGTGCCAGCAGTTTAGGGGGCCTCAGGGGAGATACGCAGTATTTT	CASSLGGLRGDTQYF
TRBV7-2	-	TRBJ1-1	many	TGTGCCAGCAGCTTATTGGGCAGGCAAGCTTTCTTT	CASSLLGRQAFF
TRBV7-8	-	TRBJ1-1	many	TGTGCCAGCAGCCCCCCAGCTTACGGGGGCACTGAAGCTTTCTTT	CASSPPAYGGTEAFF
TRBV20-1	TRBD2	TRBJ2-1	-	TGCAGTGCTAGAGAGATGGCGGGGGGGAAATTCAATGAGCAGTTCTTC	CSAREMAGGKFNEQFF
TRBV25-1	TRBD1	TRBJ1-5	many	TGTGCCAGCAGTGATACAGGGGGCCTGGGTCAGCCCCAGCATTTT	CASSDTGGLGQPQHF